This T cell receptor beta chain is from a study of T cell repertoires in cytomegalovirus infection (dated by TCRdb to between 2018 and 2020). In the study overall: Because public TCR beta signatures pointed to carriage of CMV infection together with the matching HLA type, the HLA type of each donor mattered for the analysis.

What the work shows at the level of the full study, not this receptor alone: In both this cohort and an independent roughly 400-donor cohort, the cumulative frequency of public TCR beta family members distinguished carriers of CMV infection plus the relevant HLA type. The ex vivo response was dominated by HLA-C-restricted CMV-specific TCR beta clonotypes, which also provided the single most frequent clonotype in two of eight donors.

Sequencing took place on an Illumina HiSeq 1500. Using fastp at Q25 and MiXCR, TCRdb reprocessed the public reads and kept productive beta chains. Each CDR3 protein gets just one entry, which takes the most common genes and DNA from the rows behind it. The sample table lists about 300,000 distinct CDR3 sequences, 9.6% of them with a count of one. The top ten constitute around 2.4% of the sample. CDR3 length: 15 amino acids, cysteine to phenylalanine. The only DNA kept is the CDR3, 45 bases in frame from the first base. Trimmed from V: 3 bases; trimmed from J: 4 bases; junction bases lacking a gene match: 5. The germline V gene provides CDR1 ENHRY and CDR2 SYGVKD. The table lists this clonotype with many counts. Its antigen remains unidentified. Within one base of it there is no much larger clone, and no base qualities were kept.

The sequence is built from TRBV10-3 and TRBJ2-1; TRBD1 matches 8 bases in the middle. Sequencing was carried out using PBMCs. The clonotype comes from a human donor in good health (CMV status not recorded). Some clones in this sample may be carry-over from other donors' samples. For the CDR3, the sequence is CAISERQGAYNEQFF. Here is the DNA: TGTGCCATCAGTGAAAGGCAGGGGGCTTACAATGAGCAGTTCTTC.